This is a list of T cell receptor beta chains from one sample in a study of T cell responses to AZD1222 COVID-19 vaccine. The table came from immunoSEQ multiplex PCR; TCRdb's copy has only in-frame clones and leaves some out. The repertoire holds approximately 140,000 clones, roughly 90% seen once, with about 3% in the top ten. The sequences come from peripheral blood, collected on day 0 of AZD1222 vaccination. These TCRs come from an adult in good health. Both conserved end residues are trimmed from each CDR3. The order of the fields is CDR3 length, J gene, clone size, V gene, CDR3 protein. Size values are once, few and many counts, or a class for expanded clones, and some rows have none.

14 | TRBJ2-7 | . | TRBV28 | ASSQRPGQLSYEQY
14 | TRBJ1-5 | . | TRBV11-2 | ASSPGRGRYRQPQH
12 | TRBJ1-2 | . | TRBV5-1 | ASSRTANNYGYT
10 | TRBJ2-5 | . | TRBV9 | ASSGDRETQY
12 | TRBJ2-3 | . | TRBV18 | ASSRQGSTDTQY
12 | TRBJ1-2 | once | TRBV7-2 | ASSARTGGFGYT
17 | TRBJ1-2 | . | TRBV4-1 | ASSQVWTGGGFTNYGYT
10 | TRBJ1-6 | once | TRBV10-3 | AISEAASPLH
11 | TRBJ2-7 | . | TRBV2 | ASSRDRAYEQY
15 | TRBJ2-7 | . | TRBV29-1 | SVALRSRDRATYEQY
13 | TRBJ2-5 | . | TRBV5-1 | ASSLLAGKQETQY
12 | TRBJ1-1 | . | TRBV4-1 | ASSRPGQVRGAF
9 | TRBJ2-1 | few | TRBV2 | ASSTRDEQF
13 | TRBJ2-2 | . | TRBV10-3 | ATSGKGLDTGELF
13 | TRBJ2-2 | . | TRBV7-3 | ASSRTTANTGELF
13 | TRBJ1-5 | . | TRBV19 | ASSHRGEGNQPQH
14 | TRBJ1-2 | . | TRBV27 | ASSLTPLDGPNGYT
15 | TRBJ2-7 | . | TRBV28 | ASSSTGTGSHSYEQY
14 | TRBJ2-1 | . | TRBV27 | ASSPKGAGTRDEQF
9 | TRBJ2-3 | . | TRBV28 | ATLGPDTQY
13 | TRBJ1-5 | . | TRBV6-2/TRBV6-3 | ASSYYPTGNQPQH
15 | TRBJ2-2 | . | TRBV2 | ASSSILGGPVTGELF
13 | TRBJ1-3 | . | TRBV28 | ASSYGGSSGNTIY
12 | TRBJ1-2 | . | TRBV18 | ASSPSTGIYGYT
12 | TRBJ2-5 | . | TRBV11-2 | ASSSRDFLETQY
12 | TRBJ1-4 | . | TRBV9 | ASSSGTTNEKLF
14 | TRBJ2-1 | . | TRBV11-1 | ASSLRAGTSNNEQF
12 | TRBJ1-1 | . | TRBV7-9 | ASAGRGRGTEAF
13 | TRBJ2-5 | . | TRBV28 | ASSATGLLGETQY